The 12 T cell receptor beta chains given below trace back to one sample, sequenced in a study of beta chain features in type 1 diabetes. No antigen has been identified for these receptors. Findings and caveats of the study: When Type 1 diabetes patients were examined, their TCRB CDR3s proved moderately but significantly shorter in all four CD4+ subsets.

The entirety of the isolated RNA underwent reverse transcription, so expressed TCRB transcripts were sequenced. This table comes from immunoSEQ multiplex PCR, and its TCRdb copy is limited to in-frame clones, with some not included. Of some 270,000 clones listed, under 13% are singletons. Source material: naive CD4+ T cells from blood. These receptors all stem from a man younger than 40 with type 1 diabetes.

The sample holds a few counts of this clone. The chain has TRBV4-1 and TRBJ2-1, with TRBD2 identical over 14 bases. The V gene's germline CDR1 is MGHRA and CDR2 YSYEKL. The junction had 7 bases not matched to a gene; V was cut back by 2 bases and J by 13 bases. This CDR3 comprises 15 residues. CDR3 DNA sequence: TGCGCCAGCAGCCAATTGGGACTAGCGGGGGACATCCAGTTCTTC. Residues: CASSQLGLAGDIQFF.

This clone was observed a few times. CDR3 sequence: CASSDRGTGGEKLFF. In nucleotides, the CDR3 is TGTGCCAGCAGTGATCGTGGGACAGGGGGAGAAAAACTGTTTTTT. The chain couples TRBV25-1 to TRBJ1-4; 11 bases are a match to TRBD1. After removal of 3 bases from V and 8 bases from J, the junction contained 5 bases not matched to a gene. CDR3 length: 15 amino acids. Germline V gives CDR1 MGHDK, CDR2 SYGVNS.

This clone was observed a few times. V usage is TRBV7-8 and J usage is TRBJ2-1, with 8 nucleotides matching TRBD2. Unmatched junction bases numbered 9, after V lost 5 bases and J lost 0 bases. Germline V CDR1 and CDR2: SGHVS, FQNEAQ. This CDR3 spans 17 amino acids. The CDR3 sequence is CASSIRSGVRSYNEQFF. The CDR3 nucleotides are TGTGCCAGCAGCATCCGTAGCGGGGTCCGCTCCTACAATGAGCAGTTCTTC.

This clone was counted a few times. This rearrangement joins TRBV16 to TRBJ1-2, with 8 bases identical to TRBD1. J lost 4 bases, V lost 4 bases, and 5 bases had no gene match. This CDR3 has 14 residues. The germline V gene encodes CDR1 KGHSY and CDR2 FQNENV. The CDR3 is CASSRGQGLYGYTF. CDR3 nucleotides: TGTGCCAGCAGCCGAGGACAGGGCCTCTATGGCTACACCTTC.

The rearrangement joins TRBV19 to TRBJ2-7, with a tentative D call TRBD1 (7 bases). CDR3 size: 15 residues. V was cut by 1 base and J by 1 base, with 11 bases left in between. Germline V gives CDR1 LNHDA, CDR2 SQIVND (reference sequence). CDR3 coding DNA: TGTGCCAGTAGTATAGCAGGGGGGAGATCCTACGAGCAGTACTTC. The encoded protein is CASSIAGGRSYEQYF.

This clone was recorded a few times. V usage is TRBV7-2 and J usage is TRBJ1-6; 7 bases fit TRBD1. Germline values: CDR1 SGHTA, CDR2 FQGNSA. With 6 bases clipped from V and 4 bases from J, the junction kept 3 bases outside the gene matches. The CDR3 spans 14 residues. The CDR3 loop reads CASRLGQYNSPLHF. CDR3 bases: TGTGCCAGCAGATTGGGACAGTATAATTCACCCCTCCACTTT. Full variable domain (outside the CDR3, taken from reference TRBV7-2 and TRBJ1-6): GAGVSQSPSNKVTEKGKDVELRCDPISGHTALYWYRQSLGQGLEFLIYFQGNSAPDKSGLPSDRFSAERTGGSVSTLTIQRTQQEDSAVYLCASRLGQYNSPLHFGNGTRLTVT.

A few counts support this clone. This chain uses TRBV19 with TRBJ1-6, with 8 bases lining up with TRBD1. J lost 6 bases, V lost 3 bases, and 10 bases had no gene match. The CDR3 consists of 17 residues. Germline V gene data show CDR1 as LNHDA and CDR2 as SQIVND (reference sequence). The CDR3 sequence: CASSMTGVSYGNSPLHF. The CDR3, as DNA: TGTGCCAGTAGTATGACAGGGGTATCGTACGGTAATTCACCCCTCCACTTT. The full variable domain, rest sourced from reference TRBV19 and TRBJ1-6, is DGGITQSPKYLFRKEGQNVTLSCEQNLNHDAMYWYRQDPGQGLRLIYYSQIVNDFQKGDIAEGYSVSREKKESFPLTVTSAQKNPTAFYLCASSMTGVSYGNSPLHFGNGTRLTVT.

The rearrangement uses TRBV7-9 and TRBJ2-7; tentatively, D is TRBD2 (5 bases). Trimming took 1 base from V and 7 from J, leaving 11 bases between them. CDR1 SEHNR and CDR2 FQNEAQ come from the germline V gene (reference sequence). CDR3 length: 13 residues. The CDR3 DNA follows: TGTGCCAGCAGCTTAGATGCCCGGAGGGAGCAGTACTTC. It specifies CASSLDARREQYF.

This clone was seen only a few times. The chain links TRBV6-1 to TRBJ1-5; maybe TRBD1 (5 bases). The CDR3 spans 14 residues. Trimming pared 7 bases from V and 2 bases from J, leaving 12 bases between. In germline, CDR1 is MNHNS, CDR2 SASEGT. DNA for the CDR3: TGTGCCAGCATCATAGACAGTGGCAATCAGCCCCAGCATTTT. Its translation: CASIIDSGNQPQHF.

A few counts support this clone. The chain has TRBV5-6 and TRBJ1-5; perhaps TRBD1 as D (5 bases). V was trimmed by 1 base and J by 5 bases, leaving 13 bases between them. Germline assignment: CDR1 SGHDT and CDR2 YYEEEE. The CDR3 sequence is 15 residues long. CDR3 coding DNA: TGTGCCAGCAGCTTGAGGGGCCCCCTCCATCAGCCCCAGCATTTT. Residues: CASSLRGPLHQPQHF.

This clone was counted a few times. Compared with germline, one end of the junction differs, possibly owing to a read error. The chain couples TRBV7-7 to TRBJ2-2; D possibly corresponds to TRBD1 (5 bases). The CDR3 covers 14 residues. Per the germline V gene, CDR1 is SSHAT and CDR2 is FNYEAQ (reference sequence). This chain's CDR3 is CASKQGSNTGELFF. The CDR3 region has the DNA TGTGCTAGCAAGCAGGGTTCTAACACCGGGGAGCTGTTTTTT.

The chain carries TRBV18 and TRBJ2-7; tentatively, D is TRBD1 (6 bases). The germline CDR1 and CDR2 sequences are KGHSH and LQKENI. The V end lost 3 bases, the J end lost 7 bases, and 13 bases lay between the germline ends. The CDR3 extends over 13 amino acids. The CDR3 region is CASSPQGRWEQYF. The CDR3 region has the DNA TGTGCCAGCTCACCCCAGGGGCGATGGGAGCAGTACTTC.